A selection of T cell receptor beta chains follows, all from one sample in a study of T cell clonotyping in hematopoietic cell transplantation. Clones were read by immunoSEQ multiplex PCR, and TCRdb kept only the in-frame ones, dropping some. The table lists around 80,000 clones, less than 96% of them singletons. The sequencing here drew on peripheral blood mononuclear cells, taken before stem cell transplant. These TCRs come from a woman aged 45-60 years with acute myeloid leukemia. Some clones in this sample may be carry-over from other donors' samples. Each CDR3 is given with its conserved first and last residue. A D gene is named only where the DNA matches it firmly. For some rows the clone size is stated as once, few or many, or as a class when expanded; others skip it.

13	TRBV7-2	NA	TRBD1	TRBJ1-2	TGTGCCAGCAGCGCTCAACAGGGGCGCGGCTACACCTTC	CASSAQQGRGYTF
15	TRBV5-1	once	NA	TRBJ2-5	TGCGCCAGCAAGGAACGCGACTATGGCGTGAAGACCCAGTACTTC	CASKERDYGVKTQYF
12	TRBV11-2	NA	NA	TRBJ2-7	TGTGCCAGCAGCTGGCAGGGGTACGAGCAGTACTTC	CASSWQGYEQYF
15	TRBV15	NA	TRBD1	TRBJ1-5	TGTGCCACCAGCAGAGTGGAGGGGGCGAATCAGCCCCAGCATTTT	CATSRVEGANQPQHF
14	TRBV19	NA	TRBD1	TRBJ2-5	TGTGCCAGTACGGTGACAGGGGCTAAGGAGACCCAGTACTTC	CASTVTGAKETQYF
15	TRBV19	NA	TRBD2	TRBJ2-7	TGTGCCAGTAGTGCGGGGACTAGCGGGAGCCACGAGCAGTACTTC	CASSAGTSGSHEQYF
16	TRBV25-1	NA	NA	TRBJ1-1	TGTGCCAGCAGTGAATATTTTCTCAGCATGAACACTGAAGCTTTCTTT	CASSEYFLSMNTEAFF
17	TRBV4-1	NA	NA	TRBJ1-5	TGCGCCAGCAGCCAAAAAGCCGACAGAATAAGCAATCAGCCCCAGCATTTT	CASSQKADRISNQPQHF
13	TRBV11-3	NA	TRBD1	TRBJ2-7	TGTGCCAGCAGTTCCGGGACAGGATACGAGCAGTACTTC	CASSSGTGYEQYF
16	TRBV5-5	NA	TRBD2	TRBJ2-5	TGTGCCAGCAGCCAGAAAGCGGGGGTGGAGCAAGAGACCCAGTACTTC	CASSQKAGVEQETQYF
16	TRBV7-2	NA	NA	TRBJ1-2	TGTGCCAGCAGCTGGGAGAGCTCAGGACGTAACTATGGCTACACCTTC	CASSWESSGRNYGYTF
13	TRBV29-1	NA	TRBD1	TRBJ1-3	TGCAGCGGCCAGACAGGGTGGAGAAACACCATATATTTT	CSGQTGWRNTIYF
11	TRBV7-9	NA	NA	TRBJ2-5	TGTGCCAGCAGCTTGGAGGGGACCCAGTACTTC	CASSLEGTQYF
12	TRBV29-1	NA	NA	TRBJ1-1	TGCAGCGTCGACGAACAGGGTACTGAAGCTTTCTTT	CSVDEQGTEAFF
13	TRBV10-3	NA	TRBD2	TRBJ2-7	TGTGCCACCCACGGGGCGGGGGCCTACGAGCAGTACTTC	CATHGAGAYEQYF
15	TRBV7-2	NA	NA	TRBJ2-1	TGTGCCAGCCTCCTGGGGAGGGGGCCGTACAATGAGCAGTTCTTC	CASLLGRGPYNEQFF
15	TRBV5-1	NA	TRBD1	TRBJ1-5	TGCGCCAGCAGCTGGGGGACAGGGCAAGGTCAGCCCCAGCATTTT	CASSWGTGQGQPQHF
16	TRBV28	NA	NA	TRBJ2-3	TGTGCCAGCAGTTTCCGTTTCAGTTTTCCCACAGATACGCAGTATTTT	CASSFRFSFPTDTQYF
15	TRBV19	NA	TRBD1	TRBJ2-1	TGTGCCAGTAGAAATAAGGTGACAGGGTTCAATGAGCAGTTCTTC	CASRNKVTGFNEQFF
13	TRBV5-1	NA	NA	TRBJ1-1	TGCGCCAGCAGCCGAGGGGGGGGTTCTGAAGCTTTCTTT	CASSRGGGSEAFF
13	TRBV7-3	NA	TRBD2	TRBJ2-7	TGTGCCAGCAGCTCGCGGGGGGCCTACGAGCAGTACTTC	CASSSRGAYEQYF
15	TRBV5-4	NA	TRBD2	TRBJ2-5	TGTGCCAGCAGCACCGGGGGACTAGCCACTGAGACCCAGTACTTC	CASSTGGLATETQYF
11	TRBV20-1	NA	NA	TRBJ1-5	TGCAGTGCTAGTAGCAATCAGCCCCAGCATTTT	CSASSNQPQHF
14	TRBV7-2	NA	NA	TRBJ1-1	TGTGCCAGCAGCTTAGTGCGAGGTTACACTGAAGCTTTCTTT	CASSLVRGYTEAFF
14	TRBV11-2	NA	TRBD2	TRBJ2-1	TGTGCCAGCAGCCGCGGGAGGGTGAACAATGAGCAGTTCTTC	CASSRGRVNNEQFF
14	TRBV7-9	NA	NA	TRBJ2-5	TGTGCCAGCAGTTCCCCGGGACTCCAAGAGACCCAGTACTTC	CASSSPGLQETQYF
16	TRBV30	NA	NA	TRBJ2-5	TGTGCCTGGTCCGAGTTTGGACGGATAAGCCAAGAGACCCAGTACTTC	CAWSEFGRISQETQYF
16	TRBV4-1	NA	TRBD1	TRBJ1-6	TGCGCCAGCAGCGAAAGACGACAGGGGTATAATTCACCCCTCCACTTT	CASSERRQGYNSPLHF
12	TRBV6-5	NA	NA	TRBJ1-5	TGTGCCAGCAGTCGACCGGGGCAGCCCCAGCATTTT	CASSRPGQPQHF
15	TRBV5-6	once	NA	TRBJ2-7	TGTGCCAGCAGCTTTGCTCCTTCCCTCTCCTACGAGCAGTACTTC	CASSFAPSLSYEQYF
15	TRBV30	NA	NA	TRBJ1-5	TGTGCCTGGAACTACCCGGGGAGTGACAATCAGCCCCAGCATTTT	CAWNYPGSDNQPQHF
11	TRBV9	NA	NA	TRBJ2-2	TGTGCCAGCAGCGTATCCGGGGAGCTGTTTTTT	CASSVSGELFF
17	TRBV4-2	NA	NA	TRBJ2-3	TGTGCCAGCAGCCAAGATTTGACGGGACAAGTCACAGATACGCAGTATTTT	CASSQDLTGQVTDTQYF
16	TRBV27	NA	NA	TRBJ2-3	TGTGCCAGCAGTTTAGGGCAGGTGGGATTCACAGATACGCAGTATTTT	CASSLGQVGFTDTQYF
12	TRBV5-1	NA	NA	TRBJ1-1	TGCGCCAGCAGCCGGCGAGGGACTGAAGCTTTCTTT	CASSRRGTEAFF
14	TRBV5-1	once	NA	TRBJ2-3	TGCGCCAGCAGCTCACGGACTAGCACAGATACGCAGTATTTT	CASSSRTSTDTQYF
18	TRBV7-9	NA	TRBD2	TRBJ2-3	TGTGCCAGCAGCTTAGATTTACTAGCGGGGGGGAGCACAGATACGCAGTATTTT	CASSLDLLAGGSTDTQYF
11	TRBV6-5	NA	NA	TRBJ1-1	TGTGCCAGCAGTTACCCCACTGAAGCTTTCTTT	CASSYPTEAFF
13	TRBV30	NA	TRBD1	TRBJ1-2	TGTGCCTGGAACCTAGACAGGGGCTATGGCTACACCTTC	CAWNLDRGYGYTF
15	TRBV6-1	NA	TRBD1	TRBJ1-5	TGTGCCAGCAGTCCGGGACAGGGCCGAAATCAGCCCCAGCATTTT	CASSPGQGRNQPQHF
17	TRBV12-5	NA	TRBD1	TRBJ1-4	TGTGCTAGTGGCGTCGCTGAAGGGGGCACAACTAATGAAAAACTGTTTTTT	CASGVAEGGTTNEKLFF
15	TRBV5-1	NA	TRBD2	TRBJ2-7	TGCGCCAGCAGCGGGGCTAGCGGGAGTTCCTACGAGCAGTACTTC	CASSGASGSSYEQYF
15	TRBV25-1	NA	NA	TRBJ1-4	TGTGCCAGCAGGGGGGGGGACGGACCTAATGAAAAACTGTTTTTT	CASRGGDGPNEKLFF
16	TRBV4-1	NA	NA	TRBJ2-7	TGCGCCAGCAGCCAAGAAGGCGGGCAGGTATTCTACGAGCAGTACTTC	CASSQEGGQVFYEQYF
14	TRBV6-5	NA	NA	TRBJ1-1	TGTGCCAGCAGTTACTCTGCAGGGAGGACTGAAGCTTTCTTT	CASSYSAGRTEAFF
15	TRBV5-1	NA	NA	TRBJ1-4	TGCGCCAGCAGCCCGGATCCCCTCTCTAATGAAAAACTGTTTTTT	CASSPDPLSNEKLFF
17	TRBV19	NA	TRBD1	TRBJ1-2	TGTGCCAGTAGTAGGCCGGGCGGAAGACAGGGTCTAGAGGGCTACACCTTC	CASSRPGGRQGLEGYTF
15	TRBV5-8	once	TRBD1	TRBJ1-5	TGTGCCAGCAGGGATGACAGGGGATGGAATCAGCCCCAGCATTTT	CASRDDRGWNQPQHF
15	TRBV5-1	NA	NA	TRBJ1-1	TGCGCCAGCAGCTTGGATGGCGCACGGAACACTGAAGCTTTCTTT	CASSLDGARNTEAFF
13	TRBV5-8	NA	NA	TRBJ2-7	TGTGCCAGCAGCTTTGGGTCCTCCTACGAGCAGTACTTC	CASSFGSSYEQYF